A single sample gave rise to the 26 T cell receptor beta chains below, sequenced in a study of naive and memory T cell subsets. Broader study findings: Naive repertoires, especially CD8, held a few larger clonotypes, possibly memory cells re-expressing CD45RA.

The antigens these receptors bind are not known. Both TRBC1 and TRBC2 were covered by a beta constant-region primer of two equimolar oligonucleotides. Ligated cDNA was amplified by four rounds of PCR with nested alpha and beta constant-region primers and SP2. TCRdb reanalysed the UMI-ligation and nested PCR reads using MiXCR and keeps one entry per CDR3 protein. The sample shows around 140,000 distinct CDR3 sequences, under 25% of them seen only once. Sequencing was done on a sample of naive CD8+ T cells from blood. The source of these receptors is a human donor in good health.

As DNA, the CDR3 is TGCGCCAGCAGCCACCGGGGGAGCGAGCAGTACTTC. This encodes CASSHRGSEQYF. The chain has TRBV4-1 and TRBJ2-7; maybe TRBD2 (6 bases). Deletions cut 3 bases from V and 6 bases from J, with 9 bases between. This CDR3 contains 12 residues. In germline, CDR1 is MGHRA, CDR2 YSYEKL.

This clonotype was counted only a few times. J is TRBJ1-1 and V is TRBV28; 9 nucleotides match TRBD1. Germline V gives CDR1 MDHEN, CDR2 SYDVKM. CDR3 length: 16 residues. V was clipped by 6 bases and J by 2 bases; unmatched bases: 10. The CDR3 nucleotides read TGTGCCAGCAGCGGACAGGGGCCGTTTGAAAACACTGAAGCTTTCTTT. Residues: CASSGQGPFENTEAFF. Based on the CDR3 plus reference TRBV28 and TRBJ1-1, the full variable domain is DVKVTQSSRYLVKRTGEKVFLECVQDMDHENMFWYRQDPGLGLRLIYFSYDVKMKEKGDIPEGYSVSREKKERFSLILESASTNQTSMYLCASSGQGPFENTEAFFGQGTRLTVV.

This clonotype turned up a few times. V gene TRBV12-3 or TRBV12-4 combines with J gene TRBJ2-5, with 10 bases lining up with TRBD1. CDR3 size: 15 residues. The V gene end was trimmed by 5 bases and the J gene end by 4 bases; junction bases not matched to a gene: 7. Here the CDR3 DNA reads TGTGCCAGCAGTACGGGACAGGGGTTCGGAGAGACCCAGTACTTC. Its protein product is CASSTGQGFGETQYF.

V usage is TRBV27 and J usage is TRBJ1-1; no firm D call. V was cut by 3 bases and J by 0 bases, with 8 bases left in between. This CDR3 region has 14 residues. In germline, CDR1 is MNHEY, CDR2 SMNVEV (reference sequence). CDR3 sequence: CASSFDGMNTEAFF. The CDR3 nucleotides are TGTGCCAGCAGTTTCGATGGTATGAACACTGAAGCTTTCTTT.

This clonotype occurred a few times. The genes are TRBV6-5 and TRBJ2-7; weak D call: TRBD1 (6 bases). Germline V gene sequence: CDR1 MNHEY, CDR2 SVGAGI. The V and J ends lost 7 bases and 10 bases respectively, with 20 bases between them. This CDR3 region has 13 residues. CDR3 nucleotides: TGTGCCAGCACTTCACTCGAGGGGGAAGTACAGTACTTC. This encodes CASTSLEGEVQYF.

The chain couples TRBV11-2 to TRBJ2-4; D is undetermined. CDR3 length equals 15 residues. The germline V and J ends were trimmed by 2 bases and 6 bases, with 14 bases remaining between them. Germline CDR1 reads SGHAT; CDR2 reads FQNNGV. The CDR3 DNA is TGTGCCAGCAGCTTATCTTACCCACAGACAAACATTCAGTACTTC. As protein: CASSLSYPQTNIQYF.

The J gene is TRBJ1-5, the V gene TRBV24-1; TRBD1 is a possible D gene (5 bases). Germline V CDR1 and CDR2: KGHDR, SFDVKD. Trimming pared 4 bases from V and 3 bases from J, leaving 9 bases between. The CDR3 consists of 14 residues. The CDR3 bases are TGTGCCACCAGTGAATCAGGGAACAATCAGCCCCAGCATTTT. Residues: CATSESGNNQPQHF.

The genes are TRBV6-1 and TRBJ1-3; no clear D. Germline CDR1 and CDR2: MNHNS and SASEGT. The V end lost 1 base, the J end lost 2 bases, and 12 bases lay between the germline ends. The CDR3 runs 16 residues. This chain's CDR3 is CASSEDGGRTGNTIYF. The CDR3 bases are TGTGCCAGCAGTGAAGATGGAGGCCGTACTGGAAACACCATATATTTT.

This clonotype came up a few times. V and J are TRBV6-6 and TRBJ1-1; D perhaps matches TRBD1 (6 bases). Germline assignment: CDR1 MNHNY and CDR2 SVGAGI (reference sequence). The CDR3 is made up of 11 amino acids. The germline V and J ends were trimmed by 11 bases and 0 bases, with 7 bases remaining between them. This CDR3 is CAAGVNTEAFF. CDR3 DNA sequence: TGTGCCGCAGGGGTGAACACTGAAGCTTTCTTT.

The CDR3, as DNA: TGTGCCAGCAGTTTAGTTGAGCCAGATACGCAGTATTTT. Translating it yields CASSLVEPDTQYF. The chain uses TRBV27 and TRBJ2-3, with D uncertain. Germline V CDR1 and CDR2: MNHEY, SMNVEV (reference sequence). The CDR3 loop spans 13 amino acids. V lost 2 bases, J lost 4 bases, and 7 bases lay in between.

This clonotype was recorded at least ten times. This chain links TRBV2 with TRBJ2-1; TRBD2 agrees at 11 bases. The CDR3 has 14 amino acids. The V gene end was trimmed by 7 bases and the J gene end by 4 bases; junction bases not matched to a gene: 3. Germline-derived CDR1 and CDR2 are SNHLY and FYNNEI. The DNA for the CDR3 is TGTGCCAGCACTGGGACTAGCGGTTACAATGAGCAGTTCTTC. Translating it yields CASTGTSGYNEQFF.

The J gene is TRBJ2-7, the V gene TRBV7-9; no reliable D call. V lost 0 bases and J lost 0, with 9 bases in between. Germline V gene data show CDR1 as SEHNR and CDR2 as FQNEAQ (reference sequence). The CDR3 consists of 15 residues. CDR3 residues: CASSLAPQSSYEQYF. For the CDR3, the DNA is TGTGCCAGCAGCTTAGCGCCACAGAGCTCCTACGAGCAGTACTTC.

The rearrangement links TRBV29-1 to TRBJ1-1; D gene ambiguous. The germline V and J ends were trimmed by 0 bases and 2 bases, with 10 bases remaining between them. The germline V gene encodes CDR1 SQVTM and CDR2 ANQGSEA. The CDR3 covers 14 residues. The CDR3 reads CSVEDSWGNTEAFF. The CDR3 nucleotides read TGCAGCGTTGAAGATTCATGGGGAAACACTGAAGCTTTCTTT.

The CDR3 DNA reads TGTGCCAGCAGCCCTAGCGGGGGGACCAAAAACATTCAGTACTTC. Translating it yields CASSPSGGTKNIQYF. The gene calls are TRBV28 and TRBJ2-4, with 11 bases matching TRBD2. The CDR3 covers 15 residues. J was trimmed by 2 bases and V by 6 bases; bases with no gene match: 3. Germline loops: CDR1 MDHEN, CDR2 SYDVKM. The full variable domain, with the rest looked up from reference TRBV28 and TRBJ2-4, is DVKVTQSSRYLVKRTGEKVFLECVQDMDHENMFWYRQDPGLGLRLIYFSYDVKMKEKGDIPEGYSVSREKKERFSLILESASTNQTSMYLCASSPSGGTKNIQYFGAGTRLSVL.

V usage is TRBV9 and J usage is TRBJ2-1; D is undetermined. The CDR3 loop spans 15 amino acids. Germline V gene lookup returns CDR1 SGDLS and CDR2 YYNGEE. The germline V and J ends were trimmed by 0 bases and 7 bases, with 14 bases remaining between them. CDR3 in DNA: TGTGCCAGCAGCGTAGAGGTCTCCCGCGGTAATGAGCAGTTCTTC. This gives the protein CASSVEVSRGNEQFF.

This clonotype has only a few counts. CDR3 protein: CASRADPRSAETSTDTQYF. Written as DNA, the CDR3 is TGTGCCAGCAGAGCTGACCCTAGATCAGCCGAGACTAGCACAGATACGCAGTATTTT. The chain combines TRBV12-3 or TRBV12-4 with TRBJ2-3, with D hard to call. This CDR3 spans 19 amino acids. V dropped 6 bases and J dropped 0 bases, with 25 bases sitting between them.

This clonotype has a count of ten or more. The V call is TRBV5-4, the J call TRBJ2-7; 7 bases fit TRBD2. Germline CDR1 and CDR2: SGHNT and YYREEE (reference sequence). The junction had 7 bases not matched to a gene; V was cut back by 7 bases and J by 3 bases. The CDR3 sequence is 13 residues long. As DNA, the CDR3 is TGTGCCAGCGGCCCAGCGGGGTTCTACGAGCAGTACTTC. Protein sequence: CASGPAGFYEQYF.

This clonotype was seen only a few times. V usage is TRBV6-2 or TRBV6-3 and J usage is TRBJ2-1; D is undetermined. Germline assignment: CDR1 MNHEY and CDR2 SVGEGT. This CDR3 region has 15 residues. Trimming shortened V by 2 bases and J by 0 bases, and 8 bases separated the two germline ends. In DNA, the CDR3 is TGTGCCAGCAGTTACGAGTGGAGCTCCTACAATGAGCAGTTCTTC. Its translation is CASSYEWSSYNEQFF.

This rearrangement joins TRBV29-1 to TRBJ2-3; TRBD2 aligns across 9 bases. Germline CDR1 is SQVTM and CDR2 is ANQGSEA. Unmatched junction bases numbered 0, after V lost 4 bases and J lost 4 bases. CDR3 size: 12 residues. The CDR3 loop is CSVVAGADTQYF. The CDR3 DNA follows: TGCAGCGTTGTAGCGGGAGCAGATACGCAGTATTTT.

The J gene is TRBJ2-7, the V gene TRBV6-2 or TRBV6-3, with D maybe TRBD1 (5 bases). Germline CDR1 reads MNHEY; CDR2 reads SVGEGT. V was trimmed by 8 bases and J by 6 bases, leaving 8 bases between them. This CDR3 region has 10 residues. The CDR3 bases are TGTGCCAGCCAGGGCGTCGAGCAGTACTTC. This codes for CASQGVEQYF.

The CDR3 region has the DNA TGCAGCGTTGAAGATCCTCGGACTTCGGACTACGGTGAGCAGTTCTTC. Residues: CSVEDPRTSDYGEQFF. The V call is TRBV29-1, the J call TRBJ2-1; possibly TRBD2 for D (6 bases). Deletions cut 0 bases from V and 9 bases from J, with 21 bases between. There are 16 residues in the CDR3. CDR1 is SQVTM, CDR2 ANQGSEA, per germline.

J is TRBJ2-3 and V is TRBV9, with 9 bases that match TRBD1. The V gene end was trimmed by 0 bases and the J gene end by 3 bases; junction bases not matched to a gene: 8. This CDR3 contains 17 residues. Looked up from germline, CDR1 is SGDLS and CDR2 is YYNGEE. The CDR3: CASSVAGQGRETDTQYF. CDR3 nucleotides: TGTGCCAGCAGCGTAGCTGGACAGGGGCGAGAAACAGATACGCAGTATTTT.

This clonotype was recorded a few times. The V call is TRBV4-1, the J call TRBJ1-1, with D unresolved. The V gene's germline CDR1 is MGHRA and CDR2 YSYEKL. V lost 3 bases, J lost 3 bases, and 14 bases lay in between. There are 15 residues in the CDR3. CDR3 protein: CASSHYEGVDTEAFF. Written as DNA, the CDR3 is TGCGCCAGCAGCCATTATGAGGGCGTAGACACTGAAGCTTTCTTT.

The chain recombines TRBV20-1 with TRBJ1-3; D not certain. Trimming shortened V by 4 bases and J by 7 bases, and 14 bases separated the two germline ends. Germline CDR1 reads DFQATT; CDR2 reads SNEGSKA (reference sequence). The CDR3 loop spans 13 amino acids. The CDR3 DNA is TGCAGTGCTACGTCCGTCGCCCGGAACACCATATATTTT. Its translation: CSATSVARNTIYF.

Only a few counts were recorded for this clonotype. This rearrangement joins TRBV20-1 to TRBJ2-1; possibly TRBD1 or TRBD2 for D (6 bases each). Germline V gene lookup returns CDR1 DFQATT and CDR2 SNEGSKA (reference sequence). The CDR3 has 15 amino acids. The V and J ends lost 0 bases and 2 bases respectively, with 11 bases between them. In DNA, the CDR3 is TGCAGTGCTAGAGACAGGGGAGGTACCTACAATGAGCAGTTCTTC. Protein product: CSARDRGGTYNEQFF.

There are many counts of this clonotype. This chain links TRBV5-6 with TRBJ1-6; D is undetermined. V was shortened by 3 bases and J by 7 bases, with 11 bases between the two germline ends. The CDR3 is 14 amino acids. Per germline, CDR1 SGHDT and CDR2 YYEEEE. Here the CDR3 reads CASSSPRRNSPLHF. The CDR3 bases are TGTGCCAGCAGCTCCCCCAGACGGAATTCACCCCTCCACTTT.